This T cell receptor (beta chain) was identified during a study of shared clonotypes between healthy human individuals. Study outcomes and limitations: Memory subsets had estimated richness that was generally smaller than that of naive subsets. Non-shared clonotypes had lower generation probabilities than those shared by all four donors.

Sequencing was performed with immunoSEQ multiplex PCR; in TCRdb, only in-frame clones are kept and a portion is missing. The sample carries nearly 750,000 clones, roughly two thirds recorded once. With respect to this clone: Its target is unknown.

J was trimmed by 1 base and V by 5 bases; bases with no gene match: 4. CDR1 is MNHNS, CDR2 SASEGT, per germline. This CDR3 has 14 amino acids. The specimen was memory CD4+ T cells sorted from blood. This sample's subset: CD45RA-negative fraction. This chain uses TRBV6-1 with TRBJ2-5; 7 bases are shared with TRBD2. The receptor comes from a woman in her 30s in good health. CDR3 DNA sequence: TGTGCCAGCAGTCCGCTAGCGGTCCAAGAGACCCAGTACTTC. It is translated as CASSPLAVQETQYF.